This TCR beta chain was sequenced during a study of identical twins. Study findings and constraints: With abundant cord blood beta clonotypes, insertions were fewer; memory repertoires showed no such pattern.

Each cDNA held unique molecular identifiers, and template switching gave it a universal primer site. TCRdb reprocessed the 5' RACE reads with MiXCR, giving one entry per CDR3 protein. The sample carries 350,000 to 400,000 distinct CDR3 sequences, about 9% recorded once. This clonotype was counted between two and nine times. Its antigen is not identified. This CDR3 spans 16 amino acids. Germline values: CDR1 SGHKS, CDR2 YYEKEE (reference sequence). V lost 4 bases to trimming and J lost 6 bases; unmatched junction nucleotides: 12. The specimen was naive T cells sorted from blood. This TCR was sampled from a woman aged 50 to 65 in good health. V gene TRBV5-5 combines with J gene TRBJ1-5, with 8 nucleotides matching TRBD1. CDR3 sequence reads: CASSVTDRGRGQPQHF. CDR3 sequence (DNA): TGTGCCAGCAGCGTCACAGACAGGGGAAGGGGTCAGCCCCAGCATTTT.